The T cell receptor (beta chain) under discussion was sequenced for a study of T cells in women clearing cervical HPV infection. About the research overall: Controls' single incident HPV16 infection cleared within 12 months without precancer. Study-wide points: Effector/memory and HPV-specific T cells were not isolated, and association timing is unknown. CIN3+ cases had significantly higher TCR richness than controls; evenness did not differ.

Here immunoSEQ multiplex PCR was the method, and the copy in TCRdb shows in-frame clones only, minus some. In all, the sample yields about 39,000 clones. Germline V gives CDR1 DFQATT, CDR2 SNEGSKA (reference sequence). Between the trimmed V and J ends, which lost 1 base and 3 bases, there was a span of 18 bases. This CDR3 is 16 amino acids long. Details on this clone: What it binds is not known. With the read ending 3 residues before the CDR3 end, the germline J gene is used to fill in that end.

The sequencing sample was made of blood buffy coat. This chain connects TRBV20-1 to TRBJ1-2, with a possible D match to TRBD1 (6 bases). The sequence derives from a woman aged 18 to 75 with a cervical HPV16 infection that either progressed to CIN3+ or cleared (not recorded which). CDR3 DNA (partial): TGCAGTGCTAGAGGCCACAGGGACCTCGTGGACTATGGC. It specifies CSARGHRDLVDYG. In full, the CDR3 reads CSARGHRDLVDYGYTF.